Shown below are 20 T cell receptor beta chains from a single sample sequenced in a study of a mutant IDH1 vaccine in newly diagnosed glioma (dated by TCRdb to the early 2020s). This specimen's time point label, interpreted: week 23, last vaccination. Each vaccine dose, consisting of 300 ug of a 20-mer mutant IDH1 peptide in Montanide, was administered subcutaneously with topical imiquimod. Antigen specificity for these receptors is unknown. Libraries were prepared through the immunoSEQ multiplex PCR assay. TCRdb's version of the immuneACCESS table is confined to in-frame rearrangements and falls short of the full clone set. An unresolved V gene accounts for under half of the shortfall where checked; the remainder is of unknown origin. Present in this sample are about 56,000 clones, about 87% of which were seen just once. The ten top clones hold more than 1.1% of the sample. The source was PBMCs, collected from a glioma patient whose treatment included an IDH1 peptide vaccine. The receptors come from a man aged 35 to 55 with glioma.

This clone was seen once. The V gene is TRBV29-1, the J gene TRBJ1-1; D is perhaps TRBD1 (5 bases). Trimming took off 0 bases at V and 5 bases at J, with 13 bases between the two ends. CDR1 and CDR2 (germline): SQVTM, ANQGSEA. The CDR3 length is 14 residues. CDR3 in DNA: TGCAGCGTTGAAGAGGGACCCGCGGGGACTGAAGCTTTCTTT. This gives the protein CSVEEGPAGTEAFF.

The V and J genes are TRBV4-2 and TRBJ1-2; 10 nucleotides align to TRBD1. J was trimmed by 3 bases and V by 2 bases; bases with no gene match: 3. Germline assignment: CDR1 LGHNA and CDR2 YNFKEQ. The CDR3 consists of 15 residues. This CDR3 reads CASSQPGQGYYGYTF. CDR3 nucleotide sequence: TGTGCCAGCAGCCAACCGGGACAGGGGTACTATGGCTACACCTTC.

The chain employs TRBV28 and TRBJ1-2, with a weak D call TRBD1 (6 bases). Germline-derived CDR1 and CDR2 are MDHEN and SYDVKM. Trimming took off 7 bases at V and 4 bases at J, with 10 bases between the two ends. The CDR3 runs 12 residues. CDR3 loop: CASTAGAYGYTF. The CDR3, as DNA: TGTGCCAGCACGGCGGGGGCCTATGGCTACACCTTC.

The chain has TRBV6-1 and TRBJ2-1, with D unresolved. Germline values: CDR1 MNHNS, CDR2 SASEGT. This CDR3 is 13 amino acids long. The V and J ends lost 8 bases and 6 bases respectively, with 14 bases between them. CDR3 coding DNA: TGTGCCAGCGCCATACGACATCCCAATGAGCAGTTCTTC. Translating it yields CASAIRHPNEQFF.

The table lists this clone with a few counts. The chain links TRBV5-6 to TRBJ2-7; 9 bases are a match to TRBD1. V was pared by 1 base and J by 0 bases, with 5 bases of the junction left unmatched. CDR3 size: 16 residues. CDR1 and CDR2 from the germline V gene are SGHDT and YYEEEE. For the CDR3, the DNA is TGTGCCAGCAGCTTGCTAGGGACAGGGAGCTCCTACGAGCAGTACTTC. Amino acids: CASSLLGTGSSYEQYF.

The DNA for the CDR3 is TGTGCCAGCAGGCCGGGACTAGCGTCCGGGGAGCTGTTTTTT. It yields the protein CASRPGLASGELFF. The V gene is TRBV27, the J gene TRBJ2-2, with 10 bases identical to TRBD2. Losses at the gene ends were 6 bases for V and 6 bases for J; bases not matched to a gene: 4. The CDR3 extends over 14 amino acids. Germline assignment: CDR1 MNHEY and CDR2 SMNVEV (reference sequence).

This chain links TRBV4-1 with TRBJ2-5; D might be TRBD2 (7 bases). This CDR3 is built from 14 residues. Trimming left V 4 bases short and J 4 bases short, with 13 bases between. Germline CDR1 and CDR2: MGHRA and YSYEKL. The CDR3 DNA sequence: TGCGCCAGCAGCCGGGGGGGCGGGTTAGAGACCCAGTACTTC. This translates into CASSRGGGLETQYF.

The genes are TRBV4-1 and TRBJ2-5, with 7 bases fitting TRBD2. The DNA end lines up better with TRBJ2-7; the J call may be wrong. The CDR3 totals 18 residues. Germline V CDR1 and CDR2: MGHRA, YSYEKL. CDR3 sequence: CASSQDPSGIGLGGEQYF. In DNA form, the CDR3 reads TGCGCCAGCAGCCAAGATCCCAGCGGGATTGGACTGGGGGGCGAGCAGTACTTC.

This clone was counted once. V gene TRBV28 combines with J gene TRBJ2-5; TRBD1 aligns across 7 bases. V was clipped by 4 bases and J by 1 base; unmatched bases: 0. This CDR3 is built from 13 residues. Germline CDR1 reads MDHEN; CDR2 reads SYDVKM. In DNA form, the CDR3 reads TGTGCCAGCAGTTGGGACAGCCAAGAGACCCAGTACTTC. The encoded protein is CASSWDSQETQYF.

V gene TRBV25-1 combines with J gene TRBJ2-1; D tentatively fits TRBD1 or TRBD2 (6 bases each). CDR3 length: 17 amino acids. Germline lookup yields CDR1 MGHDK and CDR2 SYGVNS. Trimming took 11 bases from V and 4 from J, leaving 27 bases between them. This CDR3 is CARRRWGASVRYNEQFF. The CDR3 nucleotides are TGTGCCCGCCGACGGTGGGGGGCAAGCGTGCGTTACAATGAGCAGTTCTTC.

The rearrangement joins TRBV4-3 to TRBJ2-7, with D unresolved. Trimming took 1 base from V and 7 from J, leaving 17 bases between them. Germline V CDR1 and CDR2: LGHNA, YSLEER. This CDR3 spans 15 amino acids. CDR3 coding DNA: TGCGCCAGCAGCCAAGGTACTAACCCGCCCGTGGAGCAGTACTTC. Its translation: CASSQGTNPPVEQYF.

The V gene is TRBV7-2, the J gene TRBJ2-7; D gene unclear. V was pared by 2 bases and J by 0 bases, with 11 bases between. The CDR3 is 15 amino acids. Germline CDR1 reads SGHTA; CDR2 reads FQGNSA. In nucleotides, the CDR3 is TGTGCCAGCAGCTTACGCGTGGAGAGCTCCTACGAGCAGTACTTC. The encoded protein is CASSLRVESSYEQYF.

The chain uses TRBV19 and TRBJ1-1; tentative D call: TRBD1 (5 bases). Germline V gene data show CDR1 as LNHDA and CDR2 as SQIVND (reference sequence). Trimming took 10 bases from V and 0 from J, leaving 21 bases between them. The CDR3 runs 16 residues. CDR3 in amino acids: CATERDSGVMNTEAFF. The CDR3 DNA is TGTGCCACCGAGCGGGACTCCGGGGTCATGAACACTGAAGCTTTCTTT.

The chain couples TRBV7-9 to TRBJ2-7; 8 positions agree with TRBD1. Germline CDR1 and CDR2: SEHNR and FQNEAQ (reference sequence). The CDR3 sequence is 12 residues long. Unmatched junction bases numbered 1, after V lost 5 bases and J lost 4 bases. Written as DNA, the CDR3 is TGTGCCAGCAGCCGGACAGGGTACGAGCAGTACTTC. Residues: CASSRTGYEQYF.

This clone showed up just a few times. V gene TRBV10-2 combines with J gene TRBJ2-7; 8 nucleotides match TRBD2. CDR1 WSHSY and CDR2 SAAADI come from the germline V gene. The CDR3 spans 15 residues. Trimming took 0 bases from V and 0 from J; bases not matched to a gene: 1. The CDR3 DNA follows: TGCGCCAGCAGTGAGTCAAGCGGGAGCTCCTACGAGCAGTACTTC. Residues: CASSESSGSSYEQYF.

The V and J genes are TRBV7-9 and TRBJ1-2; D remains unclear. This CDR3 contains 14 residues. V lost 5 bases and J lost 4, with 14 bases in between. Germline V gene data show CDR1 as SEHNR and CDR2 as FQNEAQ (reference sequence). The CDR3, as DNA: TGTGCCAGCAGCCCAGTCGGGATCTCCTATGGCTACACCTTC. It codes for CASSPVGISYGYTF.

In nucleotides, the CDR3 is TGTGCCAGCAGCTTAGTTCGGGGTCGAGAGACCCAGTACTTC. Protein sequence: CASSLVRGRETQYF. This rearrangement joins TRBV7-2 to TRBJ2-5, with a possible D match to TRBD2 (5 bases). Trimming removed 1 base at V and 4 bases at J, with 10 bases between. Germline CDR1 reads SGHTA; CDR2 reads FQGNSA. This CDR3 has 14 residues.

J is TRBJ1-5 and V is TRBV7-2; a possible D gene is TRBD1 (6 bases). The CDR3 has 14 residues. Germline CDR1 SGHTA, CDR2 FQGNSA. V dropped 4 bases and J dropped 4 bases, with 11 bases sitting between them. Here the CDR3 DNA reads TGTGCCAGCAGCTCACAGGGACCAAATCAGCCCCAGCATTTT. Protein: CASSSQGPNQPQHF.

V and J are TRBV7-3 and TRBJ2-2, with 10 bases lining up with TRBD2. Unmatched junction bases numbered 10, after V lost 5 bases and J lost 7 bases. The CDR3 sequence is 16 residues long. From germline, CDR1 is SGHTA and CDR2 FQGTGA. The CDR3 region is CASSPQAGGPLGELFF. CDR3 DNA sequence: TGTGCCAGCAGCCCTCAAGCGGGAGGGCCGCTCGGGGAGCTGTTTTTT.

The chain uses TRBV4-2 and TRBJ2-2; D possibly uses TRBD1 or TRBD2 (5 bases each). Per germline, CDR1 LGHNA and CDR2 YNFKEQ. This CDR3 is 15 amino acids long. V was clipped by 4 bases and J by 3 bases, with 12 bases between them. CDR3: CASSLRDGDTGELFF. The CDR3 DNA follows: TGTGCCAGCAGCCTCCGGGACGGAGACACCGGGGAGCTGTTTTTT.